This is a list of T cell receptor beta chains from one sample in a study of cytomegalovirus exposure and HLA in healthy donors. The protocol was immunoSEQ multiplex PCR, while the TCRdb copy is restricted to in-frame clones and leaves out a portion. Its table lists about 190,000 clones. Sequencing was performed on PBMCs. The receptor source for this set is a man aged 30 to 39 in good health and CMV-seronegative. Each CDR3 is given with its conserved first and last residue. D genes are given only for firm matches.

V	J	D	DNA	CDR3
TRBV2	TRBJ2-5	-	TGTGCCAGCGGCGGGGGCGGGGAGACCCAGTACTTC	CASGGGGETQYF
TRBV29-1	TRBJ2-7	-	TGCAGCGTCTTAAGTAGGGGGACTAAGGGCGAGCAGTACTTC	CSVLSRGTKGEQYF
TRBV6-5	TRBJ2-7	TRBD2	TGTGCCAGCAGTCAGGGACTAGCTTACTACGAGCAGTACTTC	CASSQGLAYYEQYF
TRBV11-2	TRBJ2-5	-	TGTGCCAGCAGCTTAGATCAAACGACACCGGAGACCCAGTACTTC	CASSLDQTTPETQYF
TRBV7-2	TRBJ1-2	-	TGTGCCAGCAGCTTAGGGCGGCAGGGTTCCCACTATGGCTACACCTTC	CASSLGRQGSHYGYTF
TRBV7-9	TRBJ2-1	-	TGTGCCAGCAGCTTAAGTAGGGGGCAGTTCTTC	CASSLSRGQFF
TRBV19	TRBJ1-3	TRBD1	TGTGCCAGTAGTATATTAAGATCCGGGACAGACTCTGGAAACACCATATATTTT	CASSILRSGTDSGNTIYF
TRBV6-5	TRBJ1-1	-	TGTGCCAGCAGCCTACCAGGGGAAAACACTGAAGCTTTCTTT	CASSLPGENTEAFF
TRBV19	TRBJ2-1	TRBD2	TGTGCCAGTAGTAGCGGGAGTGTCTCCTACAATGAGCAGTTCTTC	CASSSGSVSYNEQFF
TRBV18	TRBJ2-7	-	TGTGCCAGCTCACCACGGCTTAGCGGAAGCTCCTACGAGCAGTACTTC	CASSPRLSGSSYEQYF
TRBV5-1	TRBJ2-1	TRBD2	TGCGCCAGCAGCCCTGGAGGGCTAGCGGGAGATTATGAGCAGTTCTTC	CASSPGGLAGDYEQFF
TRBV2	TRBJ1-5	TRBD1	TGTGCCAGCAGGGAGACAGGGGGCGTACAGCCCCAGCATTTT	CASRETGGVQPQHF
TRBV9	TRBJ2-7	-	TGTGCCAGCAGCGTAGGTGGGGCAGGGGCAGGCTACGAGCAGTACTTC	CASSVGGAGAGYEQYF
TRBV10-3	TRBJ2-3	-	TGTGCCATCAGTGAGTCGAAGGCAGGGAGCACAGATACGCAGTATTTT	CAISESKAGSTDTQYF
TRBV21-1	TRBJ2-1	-	TGTGCCAGCAACCATAGCGAAAACTACAATGAGCAGTTCTTC	CASNHSENYNEQFF
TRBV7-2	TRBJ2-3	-	TGTGCCAGCAGCTTAGCGGGGGGGGCGGATACGCAGTATTTT	CASSLAGGADTQYF
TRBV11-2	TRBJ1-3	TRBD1	TGTGCCAGCAGTACGGGGGGACAGGGCTCTGGAAACACCATATATTTT	CASSTGGQGSGNTIYF
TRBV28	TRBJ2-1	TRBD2	TGTGCCAGCAGTCTCTTAGCGGGAGGGTCTGGCAATGAGCAGTTCTTC	CASSLLAGGSGNEQFF
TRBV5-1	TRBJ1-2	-	TGCGCCAGCAGCTTGGCCGGCAGGGCAAACTATGGCTACACCTTC	CASSLAGRANYGYTF
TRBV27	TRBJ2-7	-	TGTGCCAGCAGTCCTATTACTAGAATCGACTACGAGCAGTACTTC	CASSPITRIDYEQYF
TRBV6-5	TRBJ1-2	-	TGTGCCAGCAGTATCAAACCTGGCGGCTATGGCTACACCTTC	CASSIKPGGYGYTF
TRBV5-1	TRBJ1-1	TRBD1	TGCGCCAGCAGATTTGGACAGGGGAACACTGAAGCTTTCTTT	CASRFGQGNTEAFF
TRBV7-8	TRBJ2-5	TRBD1	TGTGCCAGCCAGAGAGGGACAGCACAAGAGACCCAGTACTTC	CASQRGTAQETQYF
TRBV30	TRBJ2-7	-	TGTGCCTGGAGCAGACGCAATATGCAGGGGTCCGAGCAGTACTTC	CAWSRRNMQGSEQYF
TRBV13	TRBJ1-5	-	TGTGCCAGCAGCTTAGGCCTCGGACTCAATCAGCCCCAGCATTTT	CASSLGLGLNQPQHF
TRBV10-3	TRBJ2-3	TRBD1	TGTGCCATCACAAAGGGGGCGAGCACAGATACGCAGTATTTT	CAITKGASTDTQYF
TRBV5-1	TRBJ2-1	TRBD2	TGCGCCAGCAGCTTGGGAGCGGGAGGACCCCAGGAGCAGTTCTTC	CASSLGAGGPQEQFF
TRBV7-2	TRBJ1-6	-	TGTGCCAGCAGCCCTGACATCGGATATAATTCACCCCTCCACTTT	CASSPDIGYNSPLHF
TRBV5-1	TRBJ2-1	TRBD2	TGCGCCAGCAGCTTGGTGGGGCTAGCGGGAGATGTTATCGATGAGCAGTTCTTC	CASSLVGLAGDVIDEQFF
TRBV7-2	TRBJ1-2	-	TGTGCCAGCAGCTTATCAGTTGGCTACACCTTC	CASSLSVGYTF
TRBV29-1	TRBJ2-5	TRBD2	TGCAGCGCCCCGCGGGGGACTAGTGAAGAGACCCAGTACTTC	CSAPRGTSEETQYF
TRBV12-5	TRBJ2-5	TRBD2	TGTGCTAGTGGTTTAGGGAGGGCGAGAGAGACCCAGTACTTC	CASGLGRARETQYF
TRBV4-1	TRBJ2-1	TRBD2	TGCGCCAGCAGGACCCTAGCGGAGAACTACAATGAGCAGTTCTTC	CASRTLAENYNEQFF
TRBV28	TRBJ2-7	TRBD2	TGTGCCAGCGATTCAGTGGGGACTAGCTCCTACGAGCAGTACTTC	CASDSVGTSSYEQYF
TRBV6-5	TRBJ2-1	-	TGTGCCAGCAGTTACTTGTCGGAGTACAATGAGCAGTTCTTC	CASSYLSEYNEQFF
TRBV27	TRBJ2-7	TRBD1	TGTGCCAGCCCGGGGACAGGGGGCGGCGAGCAGTACTTC	CASPGTGGGEQYF
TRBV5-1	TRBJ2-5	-	TGCGCCAGCAGCCTGCGGCTGGGAGAGACCCAGTACTTC	CASSLRLGETQYF
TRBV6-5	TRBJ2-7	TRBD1	TGTGCCAGCAGTGCGTCCGGGACAGGGGTCTACGAGCAGTACTTC	CASSASGTGVYEQYF
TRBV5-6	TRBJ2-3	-	TGTGCCAGCAGCTCGGAGGCGACAGATACGCAGTATTTT	CASSSEATDTQYF
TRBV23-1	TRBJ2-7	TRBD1	TGCGCCAGCAGTCCTGGACAGGGAGGCCCCTACGAGCAGTACTTC	CASSPGQGGPYEQYF
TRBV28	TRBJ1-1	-	TGTGCCAGCAGTTTGGCACAGGGAGGGACGAGAGATAAAGCTTTCTTT	CASSLAQGGTRDKAFF